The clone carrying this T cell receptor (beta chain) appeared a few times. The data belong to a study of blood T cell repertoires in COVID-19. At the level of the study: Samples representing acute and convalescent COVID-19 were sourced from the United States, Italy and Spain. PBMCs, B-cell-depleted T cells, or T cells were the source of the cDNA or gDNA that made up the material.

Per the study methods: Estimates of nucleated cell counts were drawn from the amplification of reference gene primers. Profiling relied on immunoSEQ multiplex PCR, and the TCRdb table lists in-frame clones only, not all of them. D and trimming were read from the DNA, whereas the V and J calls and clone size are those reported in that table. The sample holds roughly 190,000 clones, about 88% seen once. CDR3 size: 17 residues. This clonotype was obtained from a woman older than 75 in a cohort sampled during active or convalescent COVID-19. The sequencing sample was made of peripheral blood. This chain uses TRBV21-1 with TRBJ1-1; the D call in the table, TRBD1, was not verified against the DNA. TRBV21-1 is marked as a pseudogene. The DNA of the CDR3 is TGTGCCAGCATCGTGGACAGGGGGCGCGAGGCTTGCACTGAAGCTTTCTTT. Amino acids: CASIVDRGREACTEAFF.